This T cell receptor (beta chain) emerged from a study of blood T cell repertoires in COVID-19. Study summary: PBMCs, B-cell-depleted T cells, or T cells were the source of the cDNA or gDNA that made up the material.

Study processing details: From reference gene primer amplification, estimates of nucleated cell counts were derived. Assay: immunoSEQ multiplex PCR; the TCRdb copy retains only in-frame clones and omits some. V and J calls and clone size are copied from that table; D and trimming were computed from the DNA. The top ten clones hold 2% to 2.5% of a sample with a few hundred thousand clones, more than 75% of them seen once. Germline V gives CDR1 WNHNN, CDR2 SYGVQD (reference sequence). The CDR3 length is 13 residues. With V trimmed by 7 bases and J by 6 bases, 4 bases remained unmatched. The chain has TRBV10-1 and TRBJ2-2; 8 positions agree with TRBD1. The origin of this receptor is a woman aged 55-69 years in a cohort exposed to, infected with or recovered from COVID-19 (not recorded which). Sequenced material: PBMCs or T cells enriched from blood (not recorded which). For the CDR3, the DNA is TGCGCCAGCACCGCAGGGGGCCCCGGGGAGCTGTTTTTT. It translates to CASTAGGPGELFF.